This passage covers 23 T cell receptor beta chains from one sample sequenced in a study of shared clonotypes between healthy human individuals. The protocol was immunoSEQ multiplex PCR, while the TCRdb copy is restricted to in-frame clones and leaves out a portion. The data contain around 2.3 million clones, 95% of them singletons. Material for sequencing was naive CD4+ T cells sorted from blood. Described subset: CD45RA+ positively selected. All receptors derive from a man younger than 35 in good health.

The chain uses TRBV25-1 and TRBJ2-1; a weak D match, TRBD2 (6 bases). Per germline, CDR1 MGHDK and CDR2 SYGVNS. With 8 bases removed from V and 6 bases from J, the gap between germline ends came to 17 bases. The CDR3 contains 14 residues. In nucleotides, the CDR3 is TGTGCCAGCGCCTCGGAGGGAAGCTTCAATGAGCAGTTCTTC. It yields the protein CASASEGSFNEQFF.

V is TRBV10-3 and J is TRBJ1-2, with D unclear. The CDR3 totals 13 residues. The ends were cut back, 2 bases at V and 4 bases at J, with 8 bases in the middle. CDR1 and CDR2 (germline): ENHRY, SYGVKD. The CDR3 loop is CAISEQAGYGYTF. Written as DNA, the CDR3 is TGTGCCATCAGTGAGCAGGCGGGCTATGGCTACACCTTC.

CDR3 bases: TGTGCCAGCAGCGACCCGAGGGGGGGTGAGCAGTTCTTC. This sequence encodes CASSDPRGGEQFF. The J gene is TRBJ2-1, the V gene TRBV9; a possible D gene is TRBD2 (7 bases). The CDR3 covers 13 residues. Trimming removed 3 bases at V and 9 bases at J, with 13 bases between. The germline CDR1 and CDR2 sequences are SGDLS and YYNGEE.

DNA of the CDR3: TGTGCCAGCAGCTTAGCGCTACAGGGGGCTGGCTACACCTTC. It translates to CASSLALQGAGYTF. This chain joins TRBV7-2 and TRBJ1-2; 9 nucleotides agree with TRBD1. The V gene end was trimmed by 0 bases and the J gene end by 7 bases; junction bases not matched to a gene: 3. Per the germline V gene, CDR1 is SGHTA and CDR2 is FQGNSA. The CDR3 length is 14 residues. Full variable domain (rest looked up from reference TRBV7-2 and TRBJ1-2): GAGVSQSPSNKVTEKGKDVELRCDPISGHTALYWYRQSLGQGLEFLIYFQGNSAPDKSGLPSDRFSAERTGGSVSTLTIQRTQQEDSAVYLCASSLALQGAGYTFGSGTRLTVV.

V usage is TRBV25-1 and J usage is TRBJ1-2; a possible D gene is TRBD1 (6 bases). Trimming took 4 bases from V and 3 from J, leaving 15 bases between them. Germline V gene data show CDR1 as MGHDK and CDR2 as SYGVNS. The CDR3 is 15 amino acids. CDR3: CASSGPKGEYYGYTF. The CDR3 bases are TGTGCCAGCAGTGGCCCCAAGGGGGAGTACTATGGCTACACCTTC.

Concerning this clone: Other DNA sequences in the same sample also yield this CDR3. The chain's CDR3 is CASSLGTSADTQYF. The CDR3 coding sequence is TGTGCCAGCAGCTTAGGGACTAGCGCAGATACGCAGTATTTT. This chain links TRBV7-2 with TRBJ2-3; 9 nucleotides match TRBD2. The germline gives CDR1 SGHTA, CDR2 FQGNSA. The V gene end was trimmed by 1 base and the J gene end by 4 bases; junction bases not matched to a gene: 0. The CDR3 consists of 14 residues. The whole variable domain, remainder taken from reference TRBV7-2 and TRBJ2-3, is GAGVSQSPSNKVTEKGKDVELRCDPISGHTALYWYRQSLGQGLEFLIYFQGNSAPDKSGLPSDRFSAERTGGSVSTLTIQRTQQEDSAVYLCASSLGTSADTQYFGPGTRLTVL.

The chain recombines TRBV4-1 with TRBJ2-7; no clear D. The CDR3 sequence is 13 residues long. Germline V gene data show CDR1 as MGHRA and CDR2 as YSYEKL. The V and J ends lost 0 bases and 2 bases respectively, with 5 bases between them. CDR3 amino acids: CASSQEPAYEQYF. The CDR3 nucleotides read TGCGCCAGCAGCCAAGAGCCCGCCTACGAGCAGTACTTC.

J is TRBJ1-2 and V is TRBV9; D not certain. The ends were cut back, 0 bases at V and 8 bases at J, with 14 bases in the middle. From germline, CDR1 is SGDLS and CDR2 YYNGEE. This CDR3 spans 14 amino acids. The CDR3 DNA sequence: TGTGCCAGCAGCGTAGACGAGGCATTAAGGGGCTACACCTTC. Encoded protein: CASSVDEALRGYTF.

The chain joins TRBV5-6 to TRBJ1-4; 7 bases agree with TRBD1. Germline CDR1 and CDR2: SGHDT and YYEEEE. The junction had 6 bases not matched to a gene; V was cut back by 4 bases and J by 0 bases. This CDR3 is 16 amino acids long. The CDR3 coding sequence is TGTGCCAGCAGCCACAGGGACAGTGCAACTAATGAAAAACTGTTTTTT. This encodes CASSHRDSATNEKLFF.

This chain joins TRBV6-1 and TRBJ1-5; D remains ambiguous. The germline V and J ends were trimmed by 10 bases and 1 base, with 11 bases remaining between them. The CDR3 loop spans 13 amino acids. Germline values: CDR1 MNHNS, CDR2 SASEGT. CDR3 amino acids: CAIPGESNQPQHF. In DNA form, the CDR3 reads TGTGCCATCCCCGGGGAGAGCAATCAGCCCCAGCATTTT.

In nucleotides, the CDR3 is TGTGCCAGCAGTTCGGGACAGGTCTCTGGAAACACCATATATTTT. Residues: CASSSGQVSGNTIYF. The rearrangement links TRBV27 to TRBJ1-3, with 8 bases fitting TRBD1. The CDR3 runs to 15 residues. Germline CDR1 and CDR2: MNHEY and SMNVEV (reference sequence). J was trimmed by 0 bases and V by 4 bases; bases with no gene match: 2.

The chain links TRBV30 to TRBJ2-3; TRBD1 or TRBD2 may be the D gene (5 bases each). The CDR3 is 14 residues long. Trimming pared 2 bases from V and 7 bases from J, leaving 16 bases between. Germline loops: CDR1 GTSNPN, CDR2 SVGIG (reference sequence). This CDR3 is CAWSNMRGSYTQYF. Written as DNA, the CDR3 is TGTGCCTGGAGTAATATGAGGGGTTCGTATACGCAGTATTTT.

This clone has a single count. CDR3 bases: TGTGCCAGCAGCTTAGGACAGGGGGGAAGCTCCTATAATTCACCCCTCCACTTT. Translation gives CASSLGQGGSSYNSPLHF. The chain employs TRBV7-9 and TRBJ1-6, with TRBD1 matching 9 bases. CDR3 size: 18 residues. V lost 1 base and J lost 0; bases outside the gene matches: 4. Germline V gene sequence: CDR1 SEHNR, CDR2 FQNEAQ (reference sequence).

V gene TRBV4-1 combines with J gene TRBJ2-1; the match to TRBD2 covers 8 bases. The V gene's germline CDR1 is MGHRA and CDR2 YSYEKL. J was trimmed by 6 bases and V by 3 bases; bases with no gene match: 7. The CDR3 runs to 15 residues. In DNA, the CDR3 is TGCGCCAGCAGCCAGTCCGGACTAGCTCCCAATGAGCAGTTCTTC. The encoded protein is CASSQSGLAPNEQFF.

This CDR3 is CASSQEAGLVGLYGYTF. The CDR3 DNA sequence: TGCGCCAGCAGCCAAGAGGCGGGGCTAGTGGGTCTCTATGGCTACACCTTC. This chain joins TRBV4-1 and TRBJ1-2, with a weak D call TRBD1 (5 bases). V lost 0 bases, J lost 4 bases, and 18 bases lay in between. There are 17 residues in the CDR3. Germline-derived CDR1 and CDR2 are MGHRA and YSYEKL.

This clone was picked up one time. The CDR3 DNA reads TGTGCCAGCAGCCGGCTAGGGGAAGCTTTCTTT. It yields the protein CASSRLGEAFF. This chain joins TRBV7-9 and TRBJ1-1, with D unclear. CDR3 length equals 11 residues. The V end was cut by 5 bases, the J end by 8 bases, with 9 bases between. Per germline, CDR1 SEHNR and CDR2 FQNEAQ (reference sequence).

V and J are TRBV5-1 and TRBJ2-7; a weak D match, TRBD1 (6 bases). The CDR3 covers 15 residues. Trimming took 2 bases from V and 4 from J, leaving 16 bases between them. CDR1 and CDR2 from the germline V gene are SGHRS and YFSETQ. Here the CDR3 reads CASSLRQPGEYEQYF. CDR3 coding DNA: TGCGCCAGCAGCTTAAGACAGCCAGGGGAATACGAGCAGTACTTC.

The V and J genes are TRBV15 and TRBJ2-1; no clear D. Trimming shortened V by 5 bases and J by 3 bases, and 11 bases separated the two germline ends. The CDR3 sequence is 14 residues long. CDR1 is LNHNV and CDR2 is YYDKDF in the germline V gene (reference sequence). The CDR3 is CATSPTQNYNEQFF. The CDR3 region has the DNA TGTGCCACCAGCCCTACTCAGAACTACAATGAGCAGTTCTTC.

This rearrangement joins TRBV28 to TRBJ1-5; possibly TRBD1 for D (6 bases). Trimming took 8 bases from V and 6 from J, leaving 11 bases between them. The germline V gene encodes CDR1 MDHEN and CDR2 SYDVKM. The CDR3 contains 12 residues. The CDR3 DNA follows: TGTGCCAGCTCGGGACACTTTCAGCCCCAGCATTTT. Its protein product is CASSGHFQPQHF.

J is TRBJ2-7 and V is TRBV5-4; 8 bases are shared with TRBD1. V was pared by 5 bases and J by 4 bases, with 8 bases of the junction left unmatched. This CDR3 spans 14 amino acids. Germline V gene sequence: CDR1 SGHNT, CDR2 YYREEE (reference sequence). The CDR3 spells CASRQAGGRYEQYF. The CDR3, as DNA: TGTGCCAGCAGACAGGCAGGGGGCAGGTACGAGCAGTACTTC.

In this sample, this clone turned up once. The chain uses TRBV9 and TRBJ2-7; 7 positions match TRBD1. This CDR3 spans 15 amino acids. V lost 3 bases and J lost 1; bases outside the gene matches: 7. CDR1 is SGDLS, CDR2 YYNGEE, per germline. The CDR3 spells CASSAGQSFSYEQYF. The CDR3 nucleotides read TGTGCCAGCAGCGCGGGACAGTCTTTTTCCTACGAGCAGTACTTC.

The J gene is TRBJ2-7, the V gene TRBV14; D perhaps matches TRBD2 (6 bases). V lost 6 bases, J lost 4 bases, and 16 bases lay in between. The germline V gene encodes CDR1 SGHDN and CDR2 FVKESK. This CDR3 has 14 amino acids. CDR3 sequence reads: CASSRTGVAYEQYF. The CDR3 nucleotides are TGTGCCAGCAGTAGGACGGGAGTGGCGTACGAGCAGTACTTC.

This clone showed up just once. CDR3 bases: TGTGCCAGCAGTTACCTCCCCTGGTCTGACTACGAGCAGTACTTC. Encoded protein: CASSYLPWSDYEQYF. The V call is TRBV6-6, the J call TRBJ2-7, with D unclear. CDR3 length: 15 residues. The V and J ends lost 2 bases and 3 bases respectively, with 14 bases between them. CDR1 is MNHNY and CDR2 is SVGAGI in the germline V gene (reference sequence).